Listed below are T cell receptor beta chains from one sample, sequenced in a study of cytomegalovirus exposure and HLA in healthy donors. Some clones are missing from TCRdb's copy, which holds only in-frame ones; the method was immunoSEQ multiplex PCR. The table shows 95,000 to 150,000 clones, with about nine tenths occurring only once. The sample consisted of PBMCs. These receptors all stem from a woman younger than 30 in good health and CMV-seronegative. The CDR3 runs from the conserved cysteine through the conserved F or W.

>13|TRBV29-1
CSVEPSSTDTQYF
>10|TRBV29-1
CSVRDHTQYF
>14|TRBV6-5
CANSYAETGNTIYF
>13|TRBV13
CASSPEFPDTQYF
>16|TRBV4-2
CASSQELGDHSYEQYF
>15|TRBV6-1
CASRGTGGRQETQYF
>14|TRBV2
CASSGLAGYNEQFF
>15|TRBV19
CASSIGNSAYNEQFF
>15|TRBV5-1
CASSLDQGYGNTIYF
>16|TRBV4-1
CASSQGLATSYNEQFF
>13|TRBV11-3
CASSSHLKDTQYF
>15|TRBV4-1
CASSQVAGERETQYF
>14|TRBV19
CASSSGLAGETQYF
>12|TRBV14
CASSLQGYGYTF
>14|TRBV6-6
CASSSTRTGGEQFF
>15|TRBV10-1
CASSESMAGQETQYF
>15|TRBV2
CASSEVGGVIETQYF
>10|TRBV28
CATGGQPQHF
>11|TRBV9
CASSARDTQYF
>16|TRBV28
CASSSRLAGGGNIQYF
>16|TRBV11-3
CASSLGAGNPPNEQFF
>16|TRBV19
CASSIDLGRRNEKLFF
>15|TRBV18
CASSPVPGGSYEQYF
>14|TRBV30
CAWGSGIQNTEAFF
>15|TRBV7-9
CASSPGGQGTYEQYF
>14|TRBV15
CATSRATSDYEQYF
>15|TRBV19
CASSIDGGRRNSLFF